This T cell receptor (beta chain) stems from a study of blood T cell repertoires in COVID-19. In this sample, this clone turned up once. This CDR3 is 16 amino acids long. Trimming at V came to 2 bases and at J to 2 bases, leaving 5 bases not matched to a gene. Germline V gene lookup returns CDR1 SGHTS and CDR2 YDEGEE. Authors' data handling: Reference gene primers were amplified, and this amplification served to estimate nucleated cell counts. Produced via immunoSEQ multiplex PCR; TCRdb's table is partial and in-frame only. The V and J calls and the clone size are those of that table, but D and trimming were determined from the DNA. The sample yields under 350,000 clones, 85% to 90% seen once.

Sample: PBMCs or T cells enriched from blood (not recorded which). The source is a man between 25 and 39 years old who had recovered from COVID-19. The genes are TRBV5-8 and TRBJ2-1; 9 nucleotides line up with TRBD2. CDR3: CASSLIAGATYNEQFF. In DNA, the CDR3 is TGTGCCAGCAGCTTAATAGCGGGAGCTACCTACAATGAGCAGTTCTTC. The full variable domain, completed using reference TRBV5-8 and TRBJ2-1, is EAGVTQSPTHLIKTRGQQATLRCSPISGHTSVYWYQQALGLGLQFLLWYDEGEERNRGNFPPRFSGRQFPNYSSELNVNALELEDSALYLCASSLIAGATYNEQFFGPGTRLTVL.